The present TCR beta chain was sequenced within a study of T cells expressing NK-cell markers. TCRdb re-called the 5' RACE reads; one entry per CDR3 protein, DNA not given. The sample holds around 470,000 distinct CDR3 sequences. This CDR3 has 13 amino acids. The germline gives CDR1 SNHLY, CDR2 FYNNEI. This chain connects TRBV2 to TRBJ2-3; the D gene TCRdb calls, TRBD1, cannot be checked with no DNA. The sample comprised blood T cells: a sorted CD56 or NKG2C T cell subset, CD4+ or CD8+ T cells, or bulk PBMC T cells (not recorded which). The receptor comes from a woman in her forties or fifties in good health. The CDR3 is CANRGGGWDTQYF.